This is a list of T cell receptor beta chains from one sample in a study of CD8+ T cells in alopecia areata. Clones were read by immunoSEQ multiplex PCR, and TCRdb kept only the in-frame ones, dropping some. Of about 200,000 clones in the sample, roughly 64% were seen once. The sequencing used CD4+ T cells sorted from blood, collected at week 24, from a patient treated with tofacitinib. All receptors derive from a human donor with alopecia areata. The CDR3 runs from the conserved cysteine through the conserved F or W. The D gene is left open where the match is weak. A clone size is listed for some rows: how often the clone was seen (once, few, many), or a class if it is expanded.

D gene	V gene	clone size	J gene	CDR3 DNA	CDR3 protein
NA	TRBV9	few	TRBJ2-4	TGTGCCAGCAGCGTAGCTACGCAGGGCGCTCAGTACTTC	CASSVATQGAQYF
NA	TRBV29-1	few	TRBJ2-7	TGCAGCGTTGGAGGCGGCTACGAGCAGTACTTC	CSVGGGYEQYF
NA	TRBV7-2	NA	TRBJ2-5	TGTGCCAGCAGCTTAGGGGTGTTGGAGACCCAGTACTTC	CASSLGVLETQYF
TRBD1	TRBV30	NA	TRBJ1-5	TGTGCCTGGAGTGCGCCCAACAGGGGCGTCAATCAGCCCCAGCATTTT	CAWSAPNRGVNQPQHF
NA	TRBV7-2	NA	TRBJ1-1	TGTGCCAGCAGCCCACGGGGTATGGTGGGCGGGGGAAAAGCTTTCTTT	CASSPRGMVGGGKAFF
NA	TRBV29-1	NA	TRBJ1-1	TGCAGCGGAAGACAGAGGAACACTGAAGCTTTCTTT	CSGRQRNTEAFF
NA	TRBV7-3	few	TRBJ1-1	TGTGCCAGCAGCCCACACTCCGGTACCACTGAAGCTTTCTTT	CASSPHSGTTEAFF
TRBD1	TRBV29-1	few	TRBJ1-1	TGCAGCGTTGATGCCGGGACAGCTTTCACTGAAGCTTTCTTT	CSVDAGTAFTEAFF
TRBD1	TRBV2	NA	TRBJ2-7	TGTGCCAGCAGAGCCGGGACAGGGGTCTACGAGCAGTACTTC	CASRAGTGVYEQYF
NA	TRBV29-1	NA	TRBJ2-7	TGCAGCGTTGAACTGGGGGGCTACGAGCAGTACTTC	CSVELGGYEQYF
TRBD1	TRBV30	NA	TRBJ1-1	TGTGCCTGGAGACTAGGGGGCCTCCGCGGCACTGAAGCTTTCTTT	CAWRLGGLRGTEAFF
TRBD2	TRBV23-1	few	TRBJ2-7	TGCGCCAGCCATAAAGCGGGGACTCCACCCTACGAGCAGTACTTC	CASHKAGTPPYEQYF
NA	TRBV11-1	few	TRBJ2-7	TGTGCCAGCAGCTTAGTTGTAAACCCCGTCGAGCAGTACTTC	CASSLVVNPVEQYF
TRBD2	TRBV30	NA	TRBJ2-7	TGTGCCTGGAGTCAGGGCCAGGTGCTAGCGGGGGGGCAGTACTTC	CAWSQGQVLAGGQYF
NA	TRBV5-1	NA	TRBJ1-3	TGCGCCAGCAGCGCCAACACGGACTCTGGAAACACCATATATTTT	CASSANTDSGNTIYF
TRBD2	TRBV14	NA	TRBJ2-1	TGTGCCAGCAGCCCCATCGGGAGGGATGAGCAGTTCTTC	CASSPIGRDEQFF
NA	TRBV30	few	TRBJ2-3	TGTGCCTGGAGACGTGGGGCTAGCACAGATACGCAGTATTTT	CAWRRGASTDTQYF
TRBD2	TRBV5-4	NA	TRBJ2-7	TGTGCCAGCAGCTGGGGGGGAGGCTCCTACGAGCAGTACTTC	CASSWGGGSYEQYF
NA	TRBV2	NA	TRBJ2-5	TGTGCCAGCAGTGAAGCCCGGACAGAGAAGTACTTC	CASSEARTEKYF
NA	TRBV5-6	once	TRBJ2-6	TGTGCCAGCAGCTGGGGGAGACGGAGGGTTTCTGGGGCCAACGTCCTGACTTTC	CASSWGRRRVSGANVLTF
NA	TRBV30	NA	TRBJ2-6	TGTGCCTGGAGTCCCCTTCACGCCATTTACGGAATCTCTGGGGCCAACGTCCTGACTTTC	CAWSPLHAIYGISGANVLTF
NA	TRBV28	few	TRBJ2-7	TGTGCCAGCAGTCGTCGGGGGGAGCAGTACTTC	CASSRRGEQYF
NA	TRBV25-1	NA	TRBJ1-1	TGTGCCAGCAGTGAATATAAGGGGATGGCGTCTGAAGCTTTCTTT	CASSEYKGMASEAFF
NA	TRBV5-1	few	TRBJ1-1	TGCGCCAGCAGCCCCCAGACAGAGACCACTGAAGCTTTCTTT	CASSPQTETTEAFF
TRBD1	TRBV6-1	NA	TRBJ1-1	TGTGCCAGCAGTGACTTAGGACAGGGGGCTTCGGGGACTGAAGCTTTCTTT	CASSDLGQGASGTEAFF
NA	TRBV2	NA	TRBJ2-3	TGTGCCAGCACCCAACTAGGGACAGATACGCAGTATTTT	CASTQLGTDTQYF
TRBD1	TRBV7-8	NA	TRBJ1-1	TGTGCCAGCAGCTTAGGACCTAGGGGGCTCACTGAAGCTTTCTTT	CASSLGPRGLTEAFF
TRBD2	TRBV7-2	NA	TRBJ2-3	TGTGCCAGCAGCCGGGGGAGCGGGGGGGCCAGAGATACGCAGTATTTT	CASSRGSGGARDTQYF
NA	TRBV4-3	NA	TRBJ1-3	TGCGCCAGCAGCCAAGAAATCGGCGGGGCGGGAAACACCATATATTTT	CASSQEIGGAGNTIYF
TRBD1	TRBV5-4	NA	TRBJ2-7	TGTGCCAGCAGCTTGTCTTGGACAGGCTCGGACGAGCAGTACTTC	CASSLSWTGSDEQYF
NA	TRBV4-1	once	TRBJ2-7	TGCGCCAGCAGCCAAGAAGGTTCGGGGCAGGGAGTCGAGCAGTACTTC	CASSQEGSGQGVEQYF
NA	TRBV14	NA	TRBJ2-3	TGTGCCAGCAGCCAAGTTGCAGATACGCAGTATTTT	CASSQVADTQYF
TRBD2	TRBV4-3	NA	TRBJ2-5	TGCGCCAGCAGCCAGCACTTAGCGGGGGGGCTGAAGACCCAGTACTTC	CASSQHLAGGLKTQYF
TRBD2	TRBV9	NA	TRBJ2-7	TGTGCCAGCAGCTTAGGACTAGCTTACGAGCAGTACTTC	CASSLGLAYEQYF
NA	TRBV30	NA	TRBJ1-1	TGTGCCTGGAGTGTACGGCAGAGGTACACTGAAGCTTTCTTT	CAWSVRQRYTEAFF
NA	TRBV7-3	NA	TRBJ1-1	TGTGCCAGCAGCTTAGGGACGATGAACACTGAAGCTTTCTTT	CASSLGTMNTEAFF
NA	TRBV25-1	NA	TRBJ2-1	TGTGCCCGACCACAAGGTTCCCGTGGTATGTTCTTC	CARPQGSRGMFF
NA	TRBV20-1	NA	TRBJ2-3	TGCAGTGCTGGCTTGGAGACGCAGTATTTT	CSAGLETQYF
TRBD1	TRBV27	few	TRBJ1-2	TGTGCCAGCTCTACTCGCGGACAGGGGGTAGTTGGCTACACCTTC	CASSTRGQGVVGYTF
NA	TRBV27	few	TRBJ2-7	TGTGCCAGCAGTGGTATACTCGACTACGAGCAGTACTTC	CASSGILDYEQYF
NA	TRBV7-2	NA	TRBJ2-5	TGTGCCAGCAGCTTACAGGGATGGGAAGAGACCCAGTACTTC	CASSLQGWEETQYF
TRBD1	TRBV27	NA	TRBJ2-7	TGTGCCAGCAGTCGACCCCTGGACAGGTGGTACTTC	CASSRPLDRWYF
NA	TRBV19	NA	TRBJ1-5	TGTGCCAGTAGTATTGATCCTACAGCCAGCAATCAGCCCCAGCATTTT	CASSIDPTASNQPQHF
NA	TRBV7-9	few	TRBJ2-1	TGTGCCAGCAGCTTAAGAGTGGGACTGTCTTACAATGAGCAGTTCTTC	CASSLRVGLSYNEQFF
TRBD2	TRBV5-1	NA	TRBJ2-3	TGCGCCAGCAGCAGGGGACTAGCGGGAGGCACAGATACGCAGTATTTT	CASSRGLAGGTDTQYF
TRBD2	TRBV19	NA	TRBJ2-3	TGTGCCAGCCGACTAGCGGGAGTTACAGATACGCAGTATTTT	CASRLAGVTDTQYF
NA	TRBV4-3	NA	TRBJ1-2	TGCGCCAGCAGCCAGACCGGGCCCGCAGGCTACACCTTC	CASSQTGPAGYTF